This T cell receptor (beta chain) was recorded in a study of shared clonotypes between healthy human individuals. Data came from immunoSEQ multiplex PCR; TCRdb stores just in-frame clones and leaves some out. The sample consists of 2,500,000 or so clones, more than 80% of them appearing once. V was clipped by 5 bases and J by 8 bases, with 15 bases between them. Germline lookup yields CDR1 MNHEY and CDR2 SVGAGI. The CDR3 contains 13 residues. Sequenced input: naive CD4+ T cells sorted from blood. Indicated subset: CD45RA+ positively selected. The chain combines TRBV6-5 with TRBJ1-2, with a tentative D call TRBD1 (6 bases). This sequence originates from a man aged 18-30 years in good health. CDR3 DNA: TGTGCCAGCAGTAAGGGACATGCACAAGGCTACACCTTC. Amino acid sequence: CASSKGHAQGYTF.